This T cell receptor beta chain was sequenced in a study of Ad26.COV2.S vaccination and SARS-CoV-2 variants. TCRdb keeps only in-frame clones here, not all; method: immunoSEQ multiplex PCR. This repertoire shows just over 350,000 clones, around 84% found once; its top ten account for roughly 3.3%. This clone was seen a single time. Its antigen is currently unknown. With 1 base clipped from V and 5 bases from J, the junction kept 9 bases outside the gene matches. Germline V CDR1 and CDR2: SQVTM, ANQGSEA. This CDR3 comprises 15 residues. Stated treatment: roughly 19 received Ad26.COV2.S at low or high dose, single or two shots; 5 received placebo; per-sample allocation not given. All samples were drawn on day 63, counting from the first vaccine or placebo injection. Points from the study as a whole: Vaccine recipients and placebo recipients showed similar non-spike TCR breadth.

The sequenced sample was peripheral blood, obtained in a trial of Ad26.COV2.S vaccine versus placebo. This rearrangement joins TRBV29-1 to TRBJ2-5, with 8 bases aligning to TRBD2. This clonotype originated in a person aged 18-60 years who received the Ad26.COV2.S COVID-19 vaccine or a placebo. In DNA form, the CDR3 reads TGCAGCGTTGAAGGCGTCCGGGGGGGTGAGGAGACCCAGTACTTC. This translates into CSVEGVRGGEETQYF.